This section outlines one T cell receptor beta chain sequence together with its context. Using immunoSEQ multiplex PCR, the repertoire was profiled, and TCRdb retains in-frame clones only, with some absent. The sample includes fewer than 85,000 clones, about 96% of them seen just once. The sample belongs to a study of technical replicates of blood from a few donors. The sequence was collected from a human donor in good health. Sequencing was performed on T cells isolated from PBMCs.

CDR3 sequence: CASIGQGEGYTF. The CDR3 nucleotides are TGTGCCAGCATAGGACAGGGGGAAGGCTACACCTTC. The chain employs TRBV2 and TRBJ1-2; 10 bases are a match to TRBD1. The CDR3 is made up of 12 amino acids. V lost 7 bases, J lost 8 bases, and 4 bases stayed unmatched. Germline lookup yields CDR1 SNHLY and CDR2 FYNNEI.